This entry lists 21 T cell receptor beta chains sequenced from one sample in a study of blood T cell repertoires in COVID-19 (dated by TCRdb to 2018 to 2021). Receptor libraries were prepared by the immunoSEQ multiplex PCR assay. TCRdb limited this immuneACCESS table to in-frame rearrangements with V and J called. A share of clones is missing; checked studies link under half to unresolved V genes, and the rest is unexplained. Here the sample has 300,000 to 450,000 clones; more than 75% occur a single time. 1% to 1.5% of the sample is held by the ten biggest clonotypes. Specimen: PBMCs or T cells enriched from blood (not recorded which). Receptor source: a man younger than 40 who had recovered from COVID-19.

The V call is TRBV5-1, the J call TRBJ1-4; 8 bases are shared with TRBD1. The length of the CDR3 is 15 residues. Germline CDR1 SGHRS, CDR2 YFSETQ. Trimming removed 4 bases from V and 6 bases from J; junction bases left unmatched: 8. The DNA of the CDR3 is TGCGCCAGCAGCGGTACGACAGGGGTCCATGAAAAACTGTTTTTT. It specifies CASSGTTGVHEKLFF.

The J gene is TRBJ2-1, the V gene TRBV4-2; 16 bases align to TRBD2. The CDR3 runs to 18 residues. Germline V gene sequence: CDR1 LGHNA, CDR2 YNFKEQ. The J segment lost 10 bases and the V segment lost 0 bases, leaving 9 bases of the junction unmatched. CDR3 region: CASSQEGTGLAGGQEQFF. CDR3 DNA: TGTGCCAGCAGCCAAGAGGGGACGGGACTAGCGGGGGGGCAGGAGCAGTTCTTC.

The V and J genes are TRBV12-5 and TRBJ2-7, with 8 bases matching TRBD1. V gave up 0 bases and J gave up 4 bases; unmatched junction bases: 8. Germline-derived CDR1 and CDR2 are LGHNT and FRNRAP. The CDR3 sequence is 16 residues long. The CDR3 nucleotides are TGTGCTAGTGGTTTGGTAGGCAGGGGGCTATGGTACGAGCAGTACTTC. Protein product: CASGLVGRGLWYEQYF.

The chain combines TRBV27 with TRBJ1-4; TRBD1 might be the D (5 bases). V lost 2 bases to trimming and J lost 5 bases, with 18 bases between them. Germline CDR1 MNHEY, CDR2 SMNVEV (reference sequence). This CDR3 region has 17 residues. CDR3 coding DNA: TGTGCCAGCAGTTTAGCTACCTCGGACAACCCCAATGAAAAACTGTTTTTT. It encodes CASSLATSDNPNEKLFF.

In regard to this clone: Other DNA variants within this sample encode the same CDR3. The V gene is TRBV2, the J gene TRBJ1-2, with TRBD1 as a possible D gene (5 bases). Trimming stripped 6 bases from V and 4 bases from J, with 9 bases between. In germline, CDR1 is SNHLY, CDR2 FYNNEI. The CDR3 extends over 12 amino acids. This CDR3 is CASRGDSYGYTF. The DNA for the CDR3 is TGTGCCAGCAGAGGGGACTCCTATGGCTACACCTTC.

V and J are TRBV6-5 and TRBJ1-6, with D maybe TRBD1 (5 bases). The V gene lost 7 bases and the J gene lost 7 bases, with 11 bases spanning the gap. Per germline, CDR1 MNHEY and CDR2 SVGAGI. This CDR3 has 13 amino acids. DNA for the CDR3: TGTGCCAGCACCTCGGGGGGAAATTCACCCCTCCACTTT. Translating it yields CASTSGGNSPLHF.

This clone has more than one count but fewer than ten. This rearrangement joins TRBV30 to TRBJ1-6; 7 positions match TRBD1. Germline V gene lookup returns CDR1 GTSNPN and CDR2 SVGIG (reference sequence). Losses at the gene ends were 3 bases for V and 4 bases for J; bases not matched to a gene: 6. The CDR3 spans 15 residues. CDR3: CAWREDRLYNSPLHF. The DNA of the CDR3 is TGTGCCTGGAGGGAGGACAGGCTTTATAATTCACCCCTCCACTTT.

This clone has only one observation. V gene TRBV4-1 combines with J gene TRBJ2-2; 10 bases are a match to TRBD2. Germline assignment: CDR1 MGHRA and CDR2 YSYEKL. Trimming cost V 4 bases and J 0 bases; bases outside gene matches: 2. The CDR3 loop spans 16 amino acids. The CDR3 coding sequence is TGCGCCAGCAGCCTCAGCGGGGGGGCGAACACCGGGGAGCTGTTTTTT. It yields the protein CASSLSGGANTGELFF.

V is TRBV11-3 and J is TRBJ2-2, with a weak D call TRBD1 (6 bases). V was clipped by 5 bases and J by 2 bases, with 9 bases between them. The CDR3 consists of 14 residues. Germline V gene sequence: CDR1 SGHNT, CDR2 YENEEA. DNA of the CDR3: TGTGCCAGCAGCAAGGGACAAAACACCGGGGAGCTGTTTTTT. Translated, it gives CASSKGQNTGELFF.

This rearrangement joins TRBV6-5 to TRBJ1-5; D is ambiguous. Germline CDR1 and CDR2: MNHEY and SVGAGI. The CDR3 loop spans 13 amino acids. Trimming removed 6 bases from V and 9 bases from J, with 15 bases in between. CDR3 DNA: TGTGCCAGCAGGACTCTATTAGAGGGGCCCCAGCATTTT. It yields the protein CASRTLLEGPQHF.

Here the CDR3 DNA reads TGTGCCAGCTCACCACGAAGGACAGGGGGAGAAAAACTGTTTTTT. Translation: CASSPRRTGGEKLFF. This chain uses TRBV18 with TRBJ1-4; 10 positions match TRBD1. The J segment lost 8 bases and the V segment lost 1 base, leaving 4 bases of the junction unmatched. This CDR3 comprises 15 residues. Per the germline V gene, CDR1 is KGHSH and CDR2 is LQKENI.

J is TRBJ2-1 and V is TRBV27; D perhaps matches TRBD1 (6 bases). This CDR3 contains 15 residues. V was trimmed by 10 bases and J by 1 base, leaving 17 bases between them. Germline CDR1 is MNHEY and CDR2 is SMNVEV (reference sequence). The CDR3 DNA reads as TGTGCCACCTCGACCGGGACATTGTCCTACAATGAGCAGTTCTTC. Translation: CATSTGTLSYNEQFF.

This chain connects TRBV6-6 to TRBJ2-1; TRBD1 is a possible D gene (5 bases). Trimming pared 5 bases from V and 5 bases from J, leaving 16 bases between. Germline V gene sequence: CDR1 MNHNY, CDR2 SVGAGI (reference sequence). This CDR3 has 15 residues. CDR3: CASSIGHMANNEQFF. The CDR3 coding sequence is TGTGCCAGCAGTATTGGACATATGGCTAACAATGAGCAGTTCTTC.

The chain links TRBV13 to TRBJ2-4, with 10 bases fitting TRBD1. CDR3 size: 16 residues. The V gene end was trimmed by 5 bases and the J gene end by 1 base; junction bases not matched to a gene: 5. CDR1 PRHDT and CDR2 FYEKMQ come from the germline V gene (reference sequence). The CDR3 DNA reads as TGTGCCAGCAGCCCGCCGGGACAGGGGGCCAAAAACATTCAGTACTTC. This gives the protein CASSPPGQGAKNIQYF.

This chain joins TRBV6-5 and TRBJ1-5; possible D gene TRBD1, 5 bases. Trimming shortened V by 6 bases and J by 2 bases, and 14 bases separated the two germline ends. The CDR3 loop spans 15 amino acids. In germline, CDR1 is MNHEY, CDR2 SVGAGI. Here the CDR3 DNA reads TGTGCCAGCAGAGGTTGGGGGGAGGGCAATCAGCCCCAGCATTTT. This sequence encodes CASRGWGEGNQPQHF.

This clone was found once. The rearrangement uses TRBV19 and TRBJ1-1, with 7 bases aligning to TRBD1. Trimming removed 1 base from V and 8 bases from J; junction bases left unmatched: 7. The CDR3 runs to 14 residues. CDR1 is LNHDA, CDR2 SQIVND, per germline (reference sequence). This CDR3 reads CASSIVGGTEEAFF. CDR3 in DNA: TGTGCCAGTAGTATAGTTGGAGGGACAGAGGAAGCTTTCTTT.

This clone has just a few counts. CDR3 residues: CASSPRDQAGYNEQFF. The DNA for the CDR3 is TGTGCCAGCAGCCCCCGGGACCAAGCGGGCTACAATGAGCAGTTCTTC. The chain recombines TRBV4-2 with TRBJ2-1; tentative D call: TRBD2 (6 bases). Looked up from germline, CDR1 is LGHNA and CDR2 is YNFKEQ. The CDR3 loop spans 16 amino acids. V shed 4 bases and J shed 3 bases, with 16 bases lying between them.

V is TRBV6-5 and J is TRBJ2-7, with D perhaps matching TRBD2 (5 bases). CDR3 length: 14 residues. From germline, CDR1 is MNHEY and CDR2 SVGAGI. Between the trimmed V and J ends, which lost 10 bases and 2 bases, there was a span of 18 bases. CDR3 sequence: CATREGVPAYEQYF. As DNA, the CDR3 is TGTGCCACCAGAGAGGGCGTGCCGGCCTACGAGCAGTACTTC.

The sample holds a few counts of this clone. V and J are TRBV6-6 and TRBJ2-6; weak D call: TRBD2 (5 bases). The germline V and J ends were trimmed by 5 bases and 3 bases, with 17 bases remaining between them. CDR3 length: 17 amino acids. Germline CDR1 and CDR2: MNHNY and SVGAGI (reference sequence). In nucleotides, the CDR3 is TGTGCCAGCAGTCCGACCGGCGGCGGGCTTGGGGCCAACGTCCTGACTTTC. Translation gives CASSPTGGGLGANVLTF.

The chain joins TRBV4-3 to TRBJ1-6, with 7 nucleotides matching TRBD1. CDR3 length: 16 residues. J lost 6 bases, V lost 0 bases, and 5 bases had no gene match. Per germline, CDR1 LGHNA and CDR2 YSLEER. The CDR3 nucleotides are TGCGCCAGCAGCCAAGAAGGGACAGATCTTAATTCACCCCTCCACTTT. It specifies CASSQEGTDLNSPLHF.

The rearrangement links TRBV29-1 to TRBJ1-2; unclear D gene. The CDR3 has 11 residues. Germline V gives CDR1 SQVTM, CDR2 ANQGSEA. Trimming cost V 7 bases and J 0 bases, with 6 bases left between them. The CDR3 region has the DNA TGCAGCGCCACAACTAACTATGGCTACACCTTC. This codes for CSATTNYGYTF.